This T cell receptor beta chain was recovered during a study of T-cell memory formation after mild COVID-19. General study points: Second-wave clones reaching peak frequency on day 37 lacked confirmed SARS-CoV-2 specificity. A balance of CD4 and CD8 characterized clones contracting day 15 to 85, whereas later expanders leaned CD4+. Pre-infection memory harbored some responding clones, suggesting cross-reactive memory joined.

Germline lookup yields CDR1 KGHDR and CDR2 SFDVKD. Trimming removed 3 bases at V and 6 bases at J, with 13 bases between. This CDR3 has 14 amino acids. TCRdb reprocessed the 5' RACE reads with MiXCR, giving one entry per CDR3 protein. The sample includes 350,000 to 450,000 distinct CDR3 sequences, 15% to 25% of them seen just once. Notes on this clonotype: Its antigen is unidentified.

This clonotype was sampled from an adult woman who had mild COVID-19 (a few samples of this study predate the infection). Cell type and time point are not known. V gene TRBV24-1 combines with J gene TRBJ1-1; D unresolved. Sequences were obtained from PBMCs or a T cell subset sorted from them (not recorded which). CDR3 nucleotide sequence: TGTGCCACCAGTGATCCAAACACGGGGTCTGAAGCTTTCTTT. Protein: CATSDPNTGSEAFF.